This TCR beta chain was recorded in a study of CD8+ T cells in alopecia areata. About this clone itself: Its antigen remains unknown.

Treatment meaning: oral pan-JAK inhibitor, 5-10 mg twice daily. RNA was extracted and reverse transcribed into cDNA as the sequencing template. Some clones are missing from TCRdb's copy, which holds only in-frame ones; the method was immunoSEQ multiplex PCR. Among around 170,000 clones listed, approximately 50% were seen once. The study, taken as a whole, reports: Normal-skin resident alphabeta T cells also appear among scalp sample sequences. Higher clonality and more expanded CD8+ clones appeared in lesional than normal scalp.

This CDR3 region has 13 residues. The V gene's germline CDR1 is MNHEY and CDR2 SVGAGI. Between the trimmed V and J ends, which lost 4 bases and 4 bases, there was a span of 8 bases. The rearrangement links TRBV6-5 to TRBJ2-1, with D perhaps assigned TRBD1 or TRBD2 (5 bases each). The clonotype originates from a human donor with alopecia areata. Material: CD8+ T cells sorted from blood, obtained at week 52, from a patient treated with tofacitinib. CDR3 DNA: TGTGCCAGCAGTTGGGACGCGTACAATGAGCAGTTCTTC. It codes for CASSWDAYNEQFF.